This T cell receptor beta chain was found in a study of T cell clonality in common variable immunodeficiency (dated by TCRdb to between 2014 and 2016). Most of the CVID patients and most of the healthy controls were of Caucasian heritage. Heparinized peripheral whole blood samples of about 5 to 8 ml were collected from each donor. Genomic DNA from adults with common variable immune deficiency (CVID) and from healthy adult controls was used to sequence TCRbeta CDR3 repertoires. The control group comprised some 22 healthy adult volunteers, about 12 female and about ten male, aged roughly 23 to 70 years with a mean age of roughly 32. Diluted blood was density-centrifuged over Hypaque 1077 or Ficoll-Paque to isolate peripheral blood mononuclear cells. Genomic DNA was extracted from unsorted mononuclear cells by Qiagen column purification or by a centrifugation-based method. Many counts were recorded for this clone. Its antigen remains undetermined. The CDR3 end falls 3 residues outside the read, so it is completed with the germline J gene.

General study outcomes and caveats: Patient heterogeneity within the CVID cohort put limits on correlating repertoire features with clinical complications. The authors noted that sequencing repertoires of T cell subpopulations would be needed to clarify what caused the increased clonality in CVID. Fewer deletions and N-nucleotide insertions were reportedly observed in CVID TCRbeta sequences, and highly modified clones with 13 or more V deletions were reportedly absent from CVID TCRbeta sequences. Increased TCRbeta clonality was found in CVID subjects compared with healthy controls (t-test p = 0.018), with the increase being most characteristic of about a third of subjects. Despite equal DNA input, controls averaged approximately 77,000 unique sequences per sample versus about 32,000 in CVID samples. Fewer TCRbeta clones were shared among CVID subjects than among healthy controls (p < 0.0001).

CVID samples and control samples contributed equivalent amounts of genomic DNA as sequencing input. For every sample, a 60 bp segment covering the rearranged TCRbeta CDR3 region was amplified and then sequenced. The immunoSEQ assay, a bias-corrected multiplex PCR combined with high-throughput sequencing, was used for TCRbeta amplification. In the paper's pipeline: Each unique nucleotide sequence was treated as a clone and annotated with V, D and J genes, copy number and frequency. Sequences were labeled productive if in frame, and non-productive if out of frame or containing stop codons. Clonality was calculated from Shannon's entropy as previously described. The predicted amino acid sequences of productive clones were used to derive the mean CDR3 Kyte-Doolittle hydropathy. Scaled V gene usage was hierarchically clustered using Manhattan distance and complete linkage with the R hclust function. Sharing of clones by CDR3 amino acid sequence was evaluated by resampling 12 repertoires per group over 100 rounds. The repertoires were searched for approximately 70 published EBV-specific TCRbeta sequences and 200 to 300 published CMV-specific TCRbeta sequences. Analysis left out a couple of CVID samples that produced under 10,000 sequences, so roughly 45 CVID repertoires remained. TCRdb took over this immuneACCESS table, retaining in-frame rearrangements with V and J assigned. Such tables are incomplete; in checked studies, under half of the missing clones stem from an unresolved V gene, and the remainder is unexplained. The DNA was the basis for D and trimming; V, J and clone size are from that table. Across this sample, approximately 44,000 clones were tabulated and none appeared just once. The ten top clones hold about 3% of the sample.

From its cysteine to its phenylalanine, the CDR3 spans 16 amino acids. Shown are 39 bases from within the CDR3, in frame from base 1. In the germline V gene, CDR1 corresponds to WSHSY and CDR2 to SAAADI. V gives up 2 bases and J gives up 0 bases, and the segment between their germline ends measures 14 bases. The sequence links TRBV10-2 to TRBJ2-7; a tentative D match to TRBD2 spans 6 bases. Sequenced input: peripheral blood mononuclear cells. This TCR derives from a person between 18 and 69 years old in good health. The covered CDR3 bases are TGCGCCAGCAGTGAGAAGATAGCGGACCTCTCCTACGAG. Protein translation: CASSEKIADLSYE. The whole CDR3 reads CASSEKIADLSYEQYF.